The 29 T cell receptor beta chains given below trace back to one sample, sequenced in a study of T-cell memory formation after mild COVID-19. MiXCR, applied by TCRdb to the 5' RACE reads, yields one record per CDR3 protein. The sample records 500,000 to 550,000 distinct CDR3 sequences, roughly 20% being singletons. Material: PBMCs or a T cell subset sorted from them (not recorded which). The receptors were sampled from an adult woman who had mild COVID-19 (a few samples of this study predate the infection). Cell type and time point are not known.

The table lists this clonotype with a few counts. The chain employs TRBV5-1 and TRBJ2-1; 10 bases match TRBD2. The V and J ends lost 9 bases and 2 bases, in that order; junction bases with no gene match: 8. Germline values: CDR1 SGHRS, CDR2 YFSETQ. The CDR3 sequence is 15 residues long. DNA of the CDR3: TGCGCCACCAAAAGCGGGAGGGCCACCTACAATGAGCAGTTCTTC. It specifies CATKSGRATYNEQFF.

J is TRBJ1-4 and V is TRBV3-1; TRBD1 is a possible D gene (6 bases). V shed 4 bases and J shed 4 bases, with 10 bases lying between them. Germline CDR1 reads LGHDT; CDR2 reads YNNKEL (reference sequence). The CDR3 is made up of 14 amino acids. CDR3 loop: CASSPGQFNEKLFF. The CDR3 DNA reads TGTGCCAGCAGCCCAGGACAGTTTAATGAAAAACTGTTTTTT. Full variable domain (rest looked up from reference TRBV3-1 and TRBJ1-4): DTAVSQTPKYLVTQMGNDKSIKCEQNLGHDTMYWYKQDSKKFLKIMFSYNNKELIINETVPNRFSPKSPDKAHLNLHINSLELGDSAVYFCASSPGQFNEKLFFGSGTQLSVL.

The chain uses TRBV6-9 and TRBJ2-3, with TRBD1 matching over 12 bases. The CDR3 loop spans 18 amino acids. Germline CDR1 and CDR2: MNHGY and SVAAGI. Unmatched junction bases numbered 9, after V lost 2 bases and J lost 3 bases. The CDR3 bases are TGTGCCAGCAGTTATAAATTTCCGGGACAGGGGGCAACAGATACGCAGTATTTT. This translates into CASSYKFPGQGATDTQYF.

This clonotype came up a few times. The V gene is TRBV20-1, the J gene TRBJ2-2, with D unclear. The CDR3 covers 13 residues. Germline V lookup: CDR1 DFQATT, CDR2 SNEGSKA (reference sequence). The V and J ends lost 2 bases and 4 bases respectively, with 8 bases between them. In DNA form, the CDR3 reads TGCAGTGCTAGACCTACTCCCACCGGGGAGCTGTTTTTT. Translation gives CSARPTPTGELFF.

The genes are TRBV23-1 and TRBJ2-7; 11 positions agree with TRBD1. Being an ORF, TRBV23-1 has a function that is uncertain. J gave up 2 bases and V 0 bases, and 9 bases lay outside the gene matches. This CDR3 spans 18 amino acids. The CDR3 DNA reads TGCGCCAGCAGTCAATCCCCCAATCCGGGACAGGGGGCCTACGAGCAGTACTTC. It encodes CASSQSPNPGQGAYEQYF.

This clonotype was found a few times. The V and J genes are TRBV5-1 and TRBJ2-2, with TRBD1 as a possible D gene (7 bases). Trimming stripped 4 bases from V and 2 bases from J, with 18 bases between. CDR3 length equals 17 residues. Germline loops: CDR1 SGHRS, CDR2 YFSETQ. CDR3: CASSKTARGDNTGELFF. In nucleotides, the CDR3 is TGCGCCAGCAGCAAGACCGCCAGGGGGGATAACACCGGGGAGCTGTTTTTT. Looking up the rest from reference TRBV5-1 and TRBJ2-2 gives the full variable domain: KAGVTQTPRYLIKTRGQQVTLSCSPISGHRSVSWYQQTPGQGLQFLFEYFSETQRNKGNFPGRFSGRQFSNSRSEMNVSTLELGDSALYLCASSKTARGDNTGELFFGEGSRLTVL.

The sample holds one count of this clonotype. The J gene is TRBJ2-1, the V gene TRBV6-1; 8 bases align to TRBD2. Germline V gives CDR1 MNHNS, CDR2 SASEGT. V lost 8 bases to trimming and J lost 9 bases; unmatched junction nucleotides: 12. This CDR3 spans 14 amino acids. The CDR3 DNA reads as TGTGCCAGCCAGCCTAGGACTAGCTTTATTGAGCAGTTCTTC. Translated: CASQPRTSFIEQFF.

J is TRBJ2-1 and V is TRBV30; the match to TRBD2 covers 16 bases. The junction had 14 bases not matched to a gene; V was cut back by 2 bases and J by 16 bases. The CDR3 is made up of 16 amino acids. Germline values: CDR1 GTSNPN, CDR2 SVGIG (reference sequence). This chain's CDR3 is CAWSLSPGTSGGAHFF. For the CDR3, the DNA is TGTGCCTGGAGTTTATCCCCTGGGACTAGCGGGGGGGCGCACTTCTTC.

The sample holds many counts of this clonotype. The rearrangement joins TRBV3-1 to TRBJ2-1; 11 positions match TRBD1. The CDR3 consists of 17 residues. Germline V lookup: CDR1 LGHDT, CDR2 YNNKEL (reference sequence). J gave up 3 bases and V 1 base, and 5 bases lay outside the gene matches. CDR3 sequence: CASSQVGGTGGYNEQFF. The CDR3 DNA follows: TGTGCCAGCAGCCAAGTGGGAGGGACAGGGGGCTACAATGAGCAGTTCTTC.

V and J are TRBV5-1 and TRBJ1-5; 9 nucleotides match TRBD1. Germline V gives CDR1 SGHRS, CDR2 YFSETQ. V lost 2 bases and J lost 6; bases outside the gene matches: 6. The CDR3 is made up of 15 amino acids. The CDR3 is CASSLGTGRGQPQHF. CDR3 DNA sequence: TGCGCCAGCAGCTTAGGGACAGGGCGTGGTCAGCCCCAGCATTTT.

This clonotype turned up a few times. The chain links TRBV5-4 to TRBJ2-3; D gene unclear. V was shortened by 0 bases and J by 5 bases, with 4 bases between the two germline ends. Germline CDR1 reads SGHNT; CDR2 reads YYREEE (reference sequence). The CDR3 has 12 residues. The DNA for the CDR3 is TGTGCCAGCAGCTTGGGTCAAGATACGCAGTATTTT. It yields the protein CASSLGQDTQYF.

This sequence joins TRBV4-3 and TRBJ2-7; 9 bases match TRBD2. This CDR3 spans 15 amino acids. With 3 bases clipped from V and 2 bases from J, the junction kept 5 bases outside the gene matches. The V gene's germline CDR1 is LGHNA and CDR2 YSLEER. The CDR3, as DNA: TGCGCCAGCAGCCAGGCTAGCGGGGATCCCTACGAGCAGTACTTC. Translation gives CASSQASGDPYEQYF.

This clonotype has more than one count but fewer than ten. The chain couples TRBV5-1 to TRBJ1-2; the D gene is possibly TRBD1 (5 bases). Germline-derived CDR1 and CDR2 are SGHRS and YFSETQ. V was trimmed by 4 bases and J by 3 bases, leaving 13 bases between them. The length of the CDR3 is 14 residues. CDR3 sequence (DNA): TGCGCCAGCAGCAAGGACACCTCAGACTATGGCTACACCTTC. Translating it yields CASSKDTSDYGYTF.

V and J are TRBV14 and TRBJ1-1; D remains unclear. The CDR3 runs 13 residues. Germline V CDR1 and CDR2: SGHDN, FVKESK. Trimming left V 8 bases short and J 0 bases short, with 10 bases between. Here the CDR3 DNA reads TGTGCCAGCGGCTTGTACGTGAACACTGAAGCTTTCTTT. Its protein is CASGLYVNTEAFF.

This chain joins TRBV6-5 and TRBJ1-1, with D perhaps TRBD1 (5 bases). V was shortened by 5 bases and J by 7 bases, with 11 bases between the two germline ends. Germline lookup yields CDR1 MNHEY and CDR2 SVGAGI. This CDR3 is built from 12 residues. CDR3 in DNA: TGTGCCAGCAGTCGACCGGGGCTTGAAGCTTTCTTT. This codes for CASSRPGLEAFF.

The chain couples TRBV24-1 to TRBJ2-7; D perhaps matches TRBD2 (6 bases). V dropped 2 bases and J dropped 3 bases, with 22 bases sitting between them. This CDR3 is 18 amino acids long. Germline V gives CDR1 KGHDR, CDR2 SFDVKD. The CDR3 DNA reads TGTGCCACCAGTGATTCGGGGGATGGCGGGCGAAGTATCTACGAGCAGTACTTC. It is translated as CATSDSGDGGRSIYEQYF.

This chain connects TRBV20-1 to TRBJ1-1, with 7 bases fitting TRBD1. CDR3 size: 15 residues. Germline trimming cut 1 base from V and 0 bases from J; bases unmatched to any gene: 5. CDR1 is DFQATT and CDR2 is SNEGSKA in the germline V gene (reference sequence). In nucleotides, the CDR3 is TGCAGTGCTAGAGGACAGGGTACTATGAACACTGAAGCTTTCTTT. Translating it yields CSARGQGTMNTEAFF.

The CDR3 coding sequence is TGTGCCAGCAGCTCCCGACAGACCACTGAAGCTTTCTTT. Its translation is CASSSRQTTEAFF. The rearrangement joins TRBV7-2 to TRBJ1-1; TRBD1 is a possible D gene (5 bases). Germline loops: CDR1 SGHTA, CDR2 FQGNSA. V was cut by 4 bases and J by 4 bases, with 10 bases left in between. The length of the CDR3 is 13 residues.

The genes are TRBV11-2 and TRBJ2-4, with 16 bases matching TRBD2. Germline V gene data show CDR1 as SGHAT and CDR2 as FQNNGV. J lost 6 bases, V lost 3 bases, and 11 bases had no gene match. The CDR3 spans 19 residues. DNA of the CDR3: TGTGCCAGCAGCTTTCCGGGACTAGCGGGAGGGCTGTCGGGAAACATTCAGTACTTC. Translated: CASSFPGLAGGLSGNIQYF.

This clonotype was picked up a small number of times. The chain links TRBV11-2 to TRBJ1-4; D is undetermined. The CDR3 covers 14 residues. Trimming pared 3 bases from V and 5 bases from J, leaving 10 bases between. Germline CDR1 is SGHAT and CDR2 is FQNNGV. CDR3 coding DNA: TGTGCCAGCAGCTTCACGGCCCCCAATGAAAAACTGTTTTTT. Amino acids: CASSFTAPNEKLFF.

In DNA, the CDR3 is TGCGCCAGCAGCCAAGGGGAACGGGAGGGCGGCGATGAGCAGTTCTTC. Its translation: CASSQGEREGGDEQFF. The gene calls are TRBV4-3 and TRBJ2-1; TRBD2 matches 8 bases. CDR3 length: 16 amino acids. V trimming: 1 base; J trimming: 8 bases; junction bases outside the gene matches: 10. Germline values: CDR1 LGHNA, CDR2 YSLEER.

The sample holds a few counts of this clonotype. This sequence joins TRBV27 and TRBJ1-5; TRBD1 might be the D (6 bases). The V end was cut by 5 bases, the J end by 5 bases, with 16 bases between. The CDR3 spans 15 residues. The germline V gene encodes CDR1 MNHEY and CDR2 SMNVEV (reference sequence). The DNA for the CDR3 is TGTGCCAGCAGTCCCCGCGACAGGTTGGATCAGCCCCAGCATTTT. It is translated as CASSPRDRLDQPQHF.

The rearrangement uses TRBV9 and TRBJ2-7; D is unclear. The CDR3 covers 14 residues. CDR1 is SGDLS, CDR2 YYNGEE, per germline. V lost 4 bases to trimming and J lost 7 bases, with 18 bases between them. The CDR3 loop reads CASSSDDASREQYF. DNA for the CDR3: TGTGCCAGCAGCTCCGATGACGCTTCAAGGGAGCAGTACTTC.

The sample holds a few counts of this clonotype. This chain joins TRBV12-3 or TRBV12-4 and TRBJ2-2; tentatively, D is TRBD1 (6 bases). The CDR3 extends over 15 amino acids. Trimming left V 6 bases short and J 2 bases short, with 13 bases between. CDR3 DNA sequence: TGTGCCAGCAGGGCGGACAGAGTAAACACCGGGGAGCTGTTTTTT. It codes for CASRADRVNTGELFF.

V gene TRBV12-3 or TRBV12-4 combines with J gene TRBJ2-1; 7 nucleotides agree with TRBD2. This CDR3 spans 17 amino acids. J lost 9 bases, V lost 8 bases, and 22 bases had no gene match. The CDR3 protein is CASPPGDERDPTGEQFF. The CDR3 nucleotides read TGTGCCAGCCCTCCGGGAGATGAGCGGGATCCCACGGGTGAGCAGTTCTTC.

This clonotype was observed a handful of times. The V gene is TRBV4-1, the J gene TRBJ2-7; 9 nucleotides agree with TRBD2. Germline assignment: CDR1 MGHRA and CDR2 YSYEKL. This CDR3 contains 16 residues. V was pared by 0 bases and J by 2 bases, with 5 bases of the junction left unmatched. CDR3 sequence: CASSQDERGVAYEQYF. As DNA, the CDR3 is TGCGCCAGCAGCCAAGATGAGCGGGGGGTCGCCTACGAGCAGTACTTC.

This sequence joins TRBV24-1 and TRBJ2-3; a weak D match, TRBD1 (5 bases). Germline CDR1 and CDR2: KGHDR and SFDVKD. This CDR3 is built from 16 residues. V gave up 0 bases and J gave up 5 bases, with 14 bases separating them. Here the CDR3 reads CATSDLGRTPGDTQYF. In nucleotides, the CDR3 is TGTGCCACCAGTGATTTGGGCCGGACACCCGGAGATACGCAGTATTTT.

This clonotype was counted a few times. The chain recombines TRBV12-3 or TRBV12-4 with TRBJ2-1, with 9 bases that match TRBD2. Unmatched junction bases numbered 6, after V lost 3 bases and J lost 6 bases. The CDR3 contains 15 residues. CDR3 sequence: CASSFTSGPANEQFF. As DNA, the CDR3 is TGTGCCAGCAGTTTCACTAGCGGGCCCGCCAATGAGCAGTTCTTC.

This clonotype was seen only a few times. The chain is built from TRBV19 and TRBJ2-7, with 12 nucleotides matching TRBD2. Germline CDR1 reads LNHDA; CDR2 reads SQIVND (reference sequence). The ends lost 8 bases at V and 4 bases at J; junction bases unmatched: 6. This CDR3 comprises 14 residues. The chain's CDR3 is CASSASGRVYEQYF. The CDR3 DNA follows: TGTGCCAGTTCCGCTAGCGGGAGGGTGTACGAGCAGTACTTC.